This T cell receptor (beta chain) originates from a study of shared clonotypes between healthy human individuals. The wider study: Those who served as donors were two women and a few men between the ages of 18 and 49. Whole-study findings and limits: Sequencing depth was a factor that was expected to affect clonotype sharing among donors.

V shed 11 bases, J shed 6 bases, and the junction held 15 bases outside the gene matches. The CDR3 has 14 amino acids. CDR1 is MDHEN, CDR2 SYDVKM, per germline. The healthy adult donors were HIV-negative and reported no recent acute infections or vaccinations. Details on this clone: The antigen is undetermined.

Evenly divided among several immunoSEQ plates was the genomic DNA of each subset. Sequenced by immunoSEQ multiplex PCR; TCRdb stores in-frame clones only, minus some. The sample yields more than 400,000 clones, around 85% seen once. Sequencing was done on a sample of PBMCs. The V call is TRBV28, the J call TRBJ2-7, with 8 nucleotides matching TRBD2. The TCR originated in a woman in her 40s in good health. Some clones in this sample may be carry-over from other donors' samples. The CDR3 loop is CAALSSGGQGEQYF. Here the CDR3 DNA reads TGTGCCGCACTCTCGTCGGGGGGGCAAGGCGAGCAGTACTTC.